The entry that follows covers one T cell receptor (beta chain) sequence. Its antigen has not been determined. Base qualities are not provided; no much larger clone lies one nucleotide away. One collaborating source in Seattle enrolled patients during active infection and followed them longitudinally through the course of disease. Whole blood was collected in K2EDTA tubes by collaborating institutions according to the institutions' own protocols. For TCRbeta analysis, collaborators shipped samples in one of three forms: frozen whole blood, isolated PBMCs, or DNA extracted from either of those sample types. These data belong to a study of blood T cell repertoires in COVID-19 (dated by TCRdb to about 2020). Study-wide context: Collaborator samples came from the United States, Italy and Spain and covered acute and convalescent phases of COVID-19. The repertoires were released in a freely available public database meant as a resource for research on the immune response to SARS-CoV-2. The material from the prospective study consisted of cDNA or gDNA derived from T cells, B-cell-depleted T cells, or PBMCs. Nearly every sample came with metadata listing a de-identified subject ID, COVID-19 status, age in years and sex. Samples were obtained from the ongoing ImmuneRACE study (first 160 participants) and from about 1,300 subjects provided by 6 global collaborators. HLA class I and class II types, where available, came from metadata supplied by the sample provider rather than from assay-based typing. Subjects who had been exposed to COVID-19, were actively infected with it, or had recovered from it provided the deeply sampled blood TCRbeta repertoires that made up the dataset. The paper's findings and limits, for the study overall: The quantity of clinical and demographic metadata differed by source and by participant and was supplied without curation.

TCRbeta CDR3 regions were amplified from genomic DNA using the immunoSEQ Assay, a bias-controlled multiplex PCR. For the original study's pipeline: Within the assay, amplification of reference gene primers was used to estimate how many nucleated cells each sample contained. Sequence reads were collapsed and filtered to measure the absolute abundance of every unique TCRbeta CDR3 rearrangement. For each sample, productive Simpson clonality was calculated as the square root of Simpson's diversity index over productive rearrangements. Not all clones reach the TCRdb copy of this immuneACCESS table, which keeps in-frame sequences only. Checked studies attribute under half of the gap to unresolved V genes and leave the rest unexplained. The V and J calls and clone size come from that table; D and trimming were worked out from the DNA. The sample table shows 330,000 or so clones, and 87% are seen once. The ten largest clones take up around 9.9% of the sample.

The junction carries 12 bases between V and J, which are trimmed by 6 bases and 1 base respectively. The CDR3 runs 15 amino acids, cysteine and phenylalanine included. The sequence is cut down to CDR3 DNA, 45 bases in frame from base 1. Via the germline V gene, CDR1 is MGHRA and CDR2 YSYEKL. The TCR was taken from a man younger than 45 with COVID-19, enrolled during active disease. The chain couples TRBV4-1 to TRBJ2-2; TRBD1 could be the D gene, as 6 bases match. Sequencing was carried out using peripheral blood. The nucleotide sequence is given as TGCGCCAGCAGGTGGGACACGAGGAACACCGGGGAGCTGTTTTTT. This yields the protein CASRWDTRNTGELFF.